This TCR beta chain was obtained from a study of blood T cells in healthy people across ages. Sample-barcoded 5' priming and a J-beta primer mix drove a second PCR of roughly 6 to 12 cycles. A template-switch adaptor containing 12 random nucleotides labeled each cDNA molecule. No fewer than 3 million CDR3-containing paired-end reads came from each sample. TCRdb ran MiXCR on the 5' RACE reads and lists one entry per CDR3 protein. The sample holds hundreds of thousands of distinct CDR3 sequences, about 30% seen once. This clonotype appeared many times. Germline V gene data show CDR1 as MNHNS and CDR2 as SASEGT. The V end lost 2 bases, the J end lost 12 bases, and 16 bases lay between the germline ends. The CDR3 has 13 residues.

The chain uses TRBV6-1 and TRBJ1-2; D is possibly TRBD1 (6 bases). Sequenced material: blood. This clonotype was sampled from an elderly woman in good health. The CDR3: CASSELGGTRNTF. The DNA for the CDR3 is TGTGCCAGCAGTGAACTTGGAGGGACACGCAACACCTTC.